This TCR beta chain was identified during a study of blood T cell repertoires in COVID-19. The CDR3 length is 15 residues. The germline CDR1 and CDR2 sequences are SGHDT and YYEEEE. Deletions cut 2 bases from V and 3 bases from J, with 15 bases between. Repertoires were generated with immunoSEQ multiplex PCR, while TCRdb's copy carries only in-frame clones and drops some. The sample records 150,000 to 200,000 clones, 84% being singletons. Material for sequencing was peripheral blood. The sequence came from a man aged 18-30 years with active or convalescent COVID-19. The chain combines TRBV5-6 with TRBJ2-7; perhaps TRBD1 as D (6 bases). CDR3 nucleotide sequence: TGTGCCAGCAGCTTTTGGGGGCAGCAAGACTACGAGCAGTACTTC. The encoded protein is CASSFWGQQDYEQYF.